This T cell receptor (beta chain) was identified during a study of Graves' ophthalmopathy and Graves' hyperthyroidism. In the case of this clonotype: A much larger clone lies a single base off, so this may be a read error.

Exclusion covered patients with other autoimmune diseases or uncontrolled infections (as well as pregnancy or lactation). Amplified material comprised TCR beta CDR3 regions derived from RNA transcripts. RT-PCR was first run with HTBI primers, then multiplex PCR in a second round. MiXCR was run by TCRdb on the multiplex PCR reads, yielding one entry per CDR3 protein. The table shows some 250,000 distinct CDR3 sequences, with around 42% occurring only once. The CDR3 runs 16 residues. Germline V gene sequence: CDR1 ENHRY, CDR2 SYGVKD. This sequence originates from an adult man with Graves' ophthalmopathy. This chain links TRBV10-3 with TRBJ2-7; D remains unclear. Sequencing was performed on peripheral blood. The DNA of the CDR3 is TGTGTCATCAGTGGAAAGACTGACCGCCTCTCCTACGAGCAGTACTTC. The encoded protein is CVISGKTDRLSYEQYF.